A single sample is the source of the 6 T cell receptor beta chains below, sequenced in a study of T cells in Graves' hyperthyroidism and ophthalmopathy. Using RNA transcripts as the source, TCR beta CDR3 regions were amplified. Researchers ran a first-round RT-PCR on the TCR CDR3 using the HTBI primer set. TCRdb itself ran the multiplex PCR reads through MiXCR, one entry per CDR3 protein. The table lists approximately 350,000 distinct CDR3 sequences, roughly 15% of them singletons, with about 20% in the top ten. Sequencing used blood. These receptors were obtained from an older woman with Graves' ophthalmopathy.

This clonotype was detected many times. The chain combines TRBV12-3 or TRBV12-4 with TRBJ2-2; 8 nucleotides align to TRBD2. This CDR3 has 15 amino acids. V trimming: 7 bases; J trimming: 3 bases; junction bases outside the gene matches: 7. The CDR3 bases are TGTGCCAGCAACTTAGCGGGAAGGGACACCGGGGAGCTGTTTTTT. Protein sequence: CASNLAGRDTGELFF.

The V call is TRBV7-9, the J call TRBJ2-1, with TRBD2 matching over 10 bases. The V and J ends lost 4 bases and 8 bases, in that order; junction bases with no gene match: 8. The V gene's germline CDR1 is SEHNR and CDR2 FQNEAQ (reference sequence). This CDR3 region has 15 residues. The DNA of the CDR3 is TGTGCCAGCAGCTCCTTTTCAGCGGGAGGGGATGAGCAGTTCTTC. Translation gives CASSSFSAGGDEQFF.

This clonotype was detected many times. V usage is TRBV7-9 and J usage is TRBJ1-1, with D perhaps TRBD1 (5 bases). The CDR3 spans 15 residues. CDR1 is SEHNR and CDR2 is FQNEAQ in the germline V gene (reference sequence). The V and J ends lost 1 base and 0 bases respectively, with 9 bases between them. The CDR3 reads CASSLGAGLNTEAFF. CDR3 in DNA: TGTGCCAGCAGCTTAGGAGCAGGGCTGAACACTGAAGCTTTCTTT. Variable domain in full (rest from reference TRBV7-9 and TRBJ1-1): DTGVSQNPRHKITKRGQNVTFRCDPISEHNRLYWYRQTLGQGPEFLTYFQNEAQLEKSRLLSDRFSAERPKGSFSTLEIQRTEQGDSAMYLCASSLGAGLNTEAFFGQGTRLTVV.

The chain is built from TRBV9 and TRBJ2-2; 8 nucleotides align to TRBD1. The CDR3 is 16 residues long. After removal of 4 bases from V and 1 base from J, the junction contained 6 bases not matched to a gene. Germline values: CDR1 SGDLS, CDR2 YYNGEE. The CDR3 is CASSNNRGMNTGELFF. In DNA form, the CDR3 reads TGTGCCAGCAGCAATAACAGGGGGATGAACACCGGGGAGCTGTTTTTT.

This clonotype was seen a handful of times. V is TRBV25-1 and J is TRBJ2-1, with 7 bases lining up with TRBD1. Germline CDR1 and CDR2: MGHDK and SYGVNS. The ends lost 2 bases at V and 13 bases at J; junction bases unmatched: 14. CDR3 size: 15 residues. CDR3 sequence: CASSEVKGALSPQFF. CDR3 in DNA: TGTGCCAGCAGTGAAGTTAAGGGGGCGCTTTCACCTCAGTTCTTC. Full variable domain (outside the CDR3, taken from reference TRBV25-1 and TRBJ2-1): EADIYQTPRYLVIGTGKKITLECSQTMGHDKMYWYQQDPGMELHLIHYSYGVNSTEKGDLSSESTVSRIRTEHFPLTLESARPSHTSQYLCASSEVKGALSPQFFGPGTRLTVL.

The chain links TRBV24-1 to TRBJ2-1; D tentatively fits TRBD1 or TRBD2 (5 bases each). With 3 bases removed from V and 1 base from J, the gap between germline ends came to 12 bases. Germline assignment: CDR1 KGHDR and CDR2 SFDVKD. This CDR3 comprises 16 residues. CDR3 DNA sequence: TGTGCCACCAGTGATCCCGGGACGTCGTCCTACAATGAGCAGTTCTTC. Translation gives CATSDPGTSSYNEQFF.